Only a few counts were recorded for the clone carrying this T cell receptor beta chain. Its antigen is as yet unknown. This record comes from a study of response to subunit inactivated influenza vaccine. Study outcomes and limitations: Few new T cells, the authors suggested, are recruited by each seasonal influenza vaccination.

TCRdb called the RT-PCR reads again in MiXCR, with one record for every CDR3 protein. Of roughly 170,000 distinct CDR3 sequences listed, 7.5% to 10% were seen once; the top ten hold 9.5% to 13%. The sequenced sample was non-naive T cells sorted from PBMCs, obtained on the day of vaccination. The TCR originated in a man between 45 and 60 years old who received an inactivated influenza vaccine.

The CDR3 DNA sequence: TGTGCCAGCAGCGTAGAAGGACAGGGGGCGTGGGCTGAAGCTTTCTTT. It is translated as CASSVEGQGAWAEAFF. This chain connects TRBV9 to TRBJ1-1; 11 nucleotides agree with TRBD1. CDR1 is SGDLS, CDR2 YYNGEE, per germline. J was trimmed by 6 bases and V by 0 bases; bases with no gene match: 7. The CDR3 consists of 16 residues.